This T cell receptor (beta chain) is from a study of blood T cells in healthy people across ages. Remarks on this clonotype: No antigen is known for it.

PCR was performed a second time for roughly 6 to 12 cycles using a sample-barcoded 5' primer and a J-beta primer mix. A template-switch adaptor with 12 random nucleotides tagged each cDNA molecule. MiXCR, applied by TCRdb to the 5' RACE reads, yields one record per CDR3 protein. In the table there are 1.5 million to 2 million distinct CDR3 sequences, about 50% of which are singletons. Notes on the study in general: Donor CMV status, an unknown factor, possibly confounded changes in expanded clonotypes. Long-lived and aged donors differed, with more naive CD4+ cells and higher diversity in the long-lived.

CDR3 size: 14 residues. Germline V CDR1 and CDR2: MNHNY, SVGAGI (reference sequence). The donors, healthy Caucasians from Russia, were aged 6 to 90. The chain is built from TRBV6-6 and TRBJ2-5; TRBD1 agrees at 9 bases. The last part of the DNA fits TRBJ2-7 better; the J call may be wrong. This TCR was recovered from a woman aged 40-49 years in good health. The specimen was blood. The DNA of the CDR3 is TGTGCCATAAAAAAAGGACAGGGGACCTACGAGCAGTACTTC. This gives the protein CAIKKGQGTYEQYF.